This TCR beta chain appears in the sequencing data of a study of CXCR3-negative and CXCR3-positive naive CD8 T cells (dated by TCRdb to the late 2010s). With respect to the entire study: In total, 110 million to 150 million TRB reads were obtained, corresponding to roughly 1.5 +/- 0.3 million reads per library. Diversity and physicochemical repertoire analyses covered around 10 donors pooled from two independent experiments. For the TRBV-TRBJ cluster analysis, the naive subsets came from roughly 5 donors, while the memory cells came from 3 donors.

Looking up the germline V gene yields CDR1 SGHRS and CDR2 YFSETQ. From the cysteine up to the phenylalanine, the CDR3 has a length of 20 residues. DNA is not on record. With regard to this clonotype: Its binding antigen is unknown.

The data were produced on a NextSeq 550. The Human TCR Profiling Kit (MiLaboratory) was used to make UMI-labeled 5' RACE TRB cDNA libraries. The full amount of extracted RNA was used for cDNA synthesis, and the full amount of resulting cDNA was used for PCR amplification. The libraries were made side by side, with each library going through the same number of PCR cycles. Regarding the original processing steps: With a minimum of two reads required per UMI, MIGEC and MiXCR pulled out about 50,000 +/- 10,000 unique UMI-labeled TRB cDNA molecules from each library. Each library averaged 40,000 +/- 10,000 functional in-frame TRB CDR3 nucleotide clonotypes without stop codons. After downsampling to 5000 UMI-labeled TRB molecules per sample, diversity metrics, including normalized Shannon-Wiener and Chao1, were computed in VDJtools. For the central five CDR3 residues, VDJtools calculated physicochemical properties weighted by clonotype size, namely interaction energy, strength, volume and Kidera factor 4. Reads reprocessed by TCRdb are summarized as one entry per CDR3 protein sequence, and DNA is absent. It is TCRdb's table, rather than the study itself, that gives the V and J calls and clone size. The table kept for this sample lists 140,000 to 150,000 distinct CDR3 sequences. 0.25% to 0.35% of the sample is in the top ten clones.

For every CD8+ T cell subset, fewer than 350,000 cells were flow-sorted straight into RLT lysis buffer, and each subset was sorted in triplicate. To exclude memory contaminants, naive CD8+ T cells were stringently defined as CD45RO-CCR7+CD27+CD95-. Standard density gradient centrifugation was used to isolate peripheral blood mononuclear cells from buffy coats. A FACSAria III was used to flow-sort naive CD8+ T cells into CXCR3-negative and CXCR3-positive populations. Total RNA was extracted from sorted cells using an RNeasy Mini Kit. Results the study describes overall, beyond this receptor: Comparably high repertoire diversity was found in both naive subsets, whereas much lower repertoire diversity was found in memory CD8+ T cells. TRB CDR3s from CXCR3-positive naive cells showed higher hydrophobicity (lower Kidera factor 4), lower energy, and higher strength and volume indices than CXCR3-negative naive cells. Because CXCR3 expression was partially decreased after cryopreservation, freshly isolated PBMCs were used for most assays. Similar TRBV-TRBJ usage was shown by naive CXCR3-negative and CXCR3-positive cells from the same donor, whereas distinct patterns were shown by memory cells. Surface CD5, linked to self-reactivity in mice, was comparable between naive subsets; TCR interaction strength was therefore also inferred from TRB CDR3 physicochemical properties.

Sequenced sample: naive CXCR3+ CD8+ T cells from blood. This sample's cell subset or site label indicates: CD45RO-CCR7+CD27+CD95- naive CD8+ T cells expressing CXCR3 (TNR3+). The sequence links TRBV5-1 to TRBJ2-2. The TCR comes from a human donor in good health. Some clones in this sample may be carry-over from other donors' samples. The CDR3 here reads CASSPWTQASSFANTGELFF. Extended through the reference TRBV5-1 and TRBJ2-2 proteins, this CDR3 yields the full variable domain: KAGVTQTPRYLIKTRGQQVTLSCSPISGHRSVSWYQQTPGQGLQFLFEYFSETQRNKGNFPGRFSGRQFSNSRSEMNVSTLELGDSALYLCASSPWTQASSFANTGELFFGEGSRLTVL.